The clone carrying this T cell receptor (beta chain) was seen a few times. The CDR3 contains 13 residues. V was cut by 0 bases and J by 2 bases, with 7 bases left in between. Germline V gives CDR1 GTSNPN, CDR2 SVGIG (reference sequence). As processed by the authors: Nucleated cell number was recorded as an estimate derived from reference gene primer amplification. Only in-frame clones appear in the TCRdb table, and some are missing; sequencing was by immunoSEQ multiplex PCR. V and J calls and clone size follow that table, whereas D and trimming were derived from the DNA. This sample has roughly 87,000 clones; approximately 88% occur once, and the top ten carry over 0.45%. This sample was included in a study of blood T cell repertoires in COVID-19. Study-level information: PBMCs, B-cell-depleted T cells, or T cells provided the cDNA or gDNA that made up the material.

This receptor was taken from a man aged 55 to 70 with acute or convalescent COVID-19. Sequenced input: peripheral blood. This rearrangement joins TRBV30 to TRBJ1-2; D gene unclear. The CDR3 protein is CAWSVKENYGYTF. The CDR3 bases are TGTGCCTGGAGTGTGAAGGAGAACTATGGCTACACCTTC.